This T cell receptor beta chain was obtained from a study of control samples from healthy donors and cancer patients. The assay was immunoSEQ multiplex PCR, and TCRdb's table has in-frame clones only and misses some. The sample has 15,000 to 19,000 clones, approximately 87% seen once. Sequencing was done on a sample of PBMCs. The receptor was isolated from a woman aged 70 to 79 with colorectal cancer.

CDR3 sequence (DNA): TGTGCCAGCAAAGGACAGGGGAATCAGCCCCAGCATTTT. It is translated as CASKGQGNQPQHF. The chain carries TRBV2 and TRBJ1-5, with TRBD1 matching 9 bases. Germline CDR1 reads SNHLY; CDR2 reads FYNNEI. CDR3 length: 13 residues. Germline trimming cut 7 bases from V and 4 bases from J; bases unmatched to any gene: 2.